One TCR beta chain is described in this entry. Its antigen is not known. The record originates from a study of T cells after posttransplantation cyclophosphamide. Points from the study as a whole: Tissue-infiltrating T cells from skin or gut overlapped little with blood T cells. Later blood repertoires were often dominated by clones from the donor CD8+ memory compartment. Recipient CMV seropositivity and CMV reactivation strongly tracked TRB clonality.

Trimming cost V 3 bases and J 2 bases; bases outside gene matches: 7. Germline CDR1 MDHEN, CDR2 SYDVKM. This CDR3 spans 15 amino acids. Clones were read by immunoSEQ multiplex PCR, and TCRdb kept only the in-frame ones, dropping some. The sample has fewer than 10,000 clones, more than 75% seen once; the top ten hold roughly 24%. Busulfan-fludarabine conditioning, marrow transplant, and cyclophosphamide on days +3 and +4 were administered. The receptor's source is a female patient aged 35-55 years who received an allogeneic stem cell transplant from an unrelated donor, was CMV-positive, and had no GVHD. The T cells may partly be graft donor cells. This chain connects TRBV28 to TRBJ2-7; TRBD2 matches at 7 bases. This material consisted of PBMCs, taken after allogeneic stem cell transplant with posttransplant cyclophosphamide. CDR3 sequence: CASSFERGGPYEQYF. The CDR3 DNA reads as TGTGCCAGCAGTTTTGAGCGGGGCGGTCCCTACGAGCAGTACTTC. The full variable domain, with the rest looked up from reference TRBV28 and TRBJ2-7, is DVKVTQSSRYLVKRTGEKVFLECVQDMDHENMFWYRQDPGLGLRLIYFSYDVKMKEKGDIPEGYSVSREKKERFSLILESASTNQTSMYLCASSFERGGPYEQYFGPGTRLTVT.